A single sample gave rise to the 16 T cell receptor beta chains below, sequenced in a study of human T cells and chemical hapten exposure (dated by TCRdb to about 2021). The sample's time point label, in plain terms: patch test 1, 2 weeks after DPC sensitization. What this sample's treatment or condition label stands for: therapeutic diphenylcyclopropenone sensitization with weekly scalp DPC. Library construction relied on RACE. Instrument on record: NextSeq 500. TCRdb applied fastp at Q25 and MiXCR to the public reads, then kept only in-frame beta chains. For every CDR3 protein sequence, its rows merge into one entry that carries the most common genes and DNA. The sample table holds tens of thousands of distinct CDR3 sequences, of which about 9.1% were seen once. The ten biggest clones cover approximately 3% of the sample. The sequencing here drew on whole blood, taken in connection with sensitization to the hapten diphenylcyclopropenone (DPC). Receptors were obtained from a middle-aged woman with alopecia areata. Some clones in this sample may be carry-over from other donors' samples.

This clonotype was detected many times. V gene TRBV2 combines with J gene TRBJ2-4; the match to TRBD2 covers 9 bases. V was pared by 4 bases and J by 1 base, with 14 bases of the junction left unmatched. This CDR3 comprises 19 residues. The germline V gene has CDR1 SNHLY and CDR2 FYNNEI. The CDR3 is CASSAPGGGAGRAKNIQYF. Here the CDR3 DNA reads TGTGCCAGCAGTGCCCCCGGCGGGGGGGCCGGGAGGGCCAAAAACATTCAGTACTTC.

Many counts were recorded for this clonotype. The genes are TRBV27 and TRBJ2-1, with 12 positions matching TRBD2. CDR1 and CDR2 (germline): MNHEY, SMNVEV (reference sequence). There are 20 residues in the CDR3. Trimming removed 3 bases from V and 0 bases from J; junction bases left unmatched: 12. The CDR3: CASSFQGPGLAGISYNEQFF. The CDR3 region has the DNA TGTGCCAGCAGTTTTCAGGGGCCGGGACTAGCGGGTATCTCCTACAATGAGCAGTTCTTC.

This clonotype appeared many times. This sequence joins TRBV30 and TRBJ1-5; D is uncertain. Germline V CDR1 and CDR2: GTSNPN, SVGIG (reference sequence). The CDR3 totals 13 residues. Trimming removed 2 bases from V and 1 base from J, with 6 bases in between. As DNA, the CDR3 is TGTGCCTGGAGTAGAGGGAGCAATCAGCCCCAGCATTTT. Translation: CAWSRGSNQPQHF.

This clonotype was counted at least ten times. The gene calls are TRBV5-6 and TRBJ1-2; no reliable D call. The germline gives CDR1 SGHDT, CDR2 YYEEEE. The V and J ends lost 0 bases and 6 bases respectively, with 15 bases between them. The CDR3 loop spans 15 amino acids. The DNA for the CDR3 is TGTGCCAGCAGCTTGGCCAATGACGGAGCCAATGGCTACACCTTC. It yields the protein CASSLANDGANGYTF. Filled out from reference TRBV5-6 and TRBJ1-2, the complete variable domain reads DAGVTQSPTHLIKTRGQQVTLRCSPKSGHDTVSWYQQALGQGPQFIFQYYEEEERQRGNFPDRFSGHQFPNYSSELNVNALLLGDSALYLCASSLANDGANGYTFGSGTRLTVV.

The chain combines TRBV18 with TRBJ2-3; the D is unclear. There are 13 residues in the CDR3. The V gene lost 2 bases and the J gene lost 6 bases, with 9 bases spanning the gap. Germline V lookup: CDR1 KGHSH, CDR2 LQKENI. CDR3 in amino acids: CASSPLEVDTQYF. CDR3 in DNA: TGTGCCAGCTCACCATTGGAAGTTGATACGCAGTATTTT. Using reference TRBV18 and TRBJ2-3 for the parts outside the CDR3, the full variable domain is NAGVMQNPRHLVRRRGQEARLRCSPMKGHSHVYWYRQLPEEGLKFMVYLQKENIIDESGMPKERFSAEFPKEGPSILRIQQVVRGDSAAYFCASSPLEVDTQYFGPGTRLTVL.

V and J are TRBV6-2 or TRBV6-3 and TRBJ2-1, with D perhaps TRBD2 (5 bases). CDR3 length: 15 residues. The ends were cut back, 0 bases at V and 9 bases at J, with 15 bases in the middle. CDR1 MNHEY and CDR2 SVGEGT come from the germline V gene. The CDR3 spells CASSYSRDVVGEQFF. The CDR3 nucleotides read TGTGCCAGCAGTTACTCTCGGGATGTGGTCGGTGAGCAGTTCTTC.

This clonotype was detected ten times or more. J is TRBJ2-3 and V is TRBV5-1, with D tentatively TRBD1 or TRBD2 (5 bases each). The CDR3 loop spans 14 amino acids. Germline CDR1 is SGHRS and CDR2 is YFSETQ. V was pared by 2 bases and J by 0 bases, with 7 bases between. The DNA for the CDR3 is TGCGCCAGCAGCTTTGGGGGTAGCACAGATACGCAGTATTTT. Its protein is CASSFGGSTDTQYF.

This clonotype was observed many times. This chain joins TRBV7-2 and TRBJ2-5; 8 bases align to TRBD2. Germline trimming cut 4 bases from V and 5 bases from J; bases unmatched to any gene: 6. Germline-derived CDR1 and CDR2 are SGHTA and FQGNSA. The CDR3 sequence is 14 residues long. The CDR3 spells CASSSRTSTETQYF. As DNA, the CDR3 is TGTGCCAGCAGCTCCCGGACTAGCACGGAGACCCAGTACTTC.

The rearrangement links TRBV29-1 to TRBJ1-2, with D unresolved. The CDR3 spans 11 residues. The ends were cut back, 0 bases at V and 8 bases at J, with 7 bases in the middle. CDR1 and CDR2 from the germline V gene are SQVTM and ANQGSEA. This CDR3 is CSVEERDGYTF. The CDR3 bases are TGCAGCGTTGAAGAACGCGACGGCTACACCTTC.

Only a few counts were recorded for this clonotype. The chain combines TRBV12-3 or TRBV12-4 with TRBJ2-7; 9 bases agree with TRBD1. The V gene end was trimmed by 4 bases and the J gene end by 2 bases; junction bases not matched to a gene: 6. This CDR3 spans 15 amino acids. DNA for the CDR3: TGTGCCAGCAGTTCCCGGGACAGGGCCCCCTACGAGCAGTACTTC. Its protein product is CASSSRDRAPYEQYF.

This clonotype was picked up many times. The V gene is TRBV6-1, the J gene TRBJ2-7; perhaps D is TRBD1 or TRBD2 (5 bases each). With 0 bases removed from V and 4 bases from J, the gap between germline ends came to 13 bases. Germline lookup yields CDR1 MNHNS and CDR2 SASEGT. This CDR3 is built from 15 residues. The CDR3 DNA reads TGTGCCAGCAGTGAAGCGCCGGGGCGTAGGTACGAGCAGTACTTC. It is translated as CASSEAPGRRYEQYF.

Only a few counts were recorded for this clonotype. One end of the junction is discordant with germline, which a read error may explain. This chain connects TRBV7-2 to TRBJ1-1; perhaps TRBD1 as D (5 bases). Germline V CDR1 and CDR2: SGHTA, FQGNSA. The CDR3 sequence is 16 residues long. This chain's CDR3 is CASSLSRGVLNTEVFF. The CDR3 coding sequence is TGTGCCAGCAGCTTATCCCGAGGGGTTTTAAACACTGAAGTTTTCTTT.

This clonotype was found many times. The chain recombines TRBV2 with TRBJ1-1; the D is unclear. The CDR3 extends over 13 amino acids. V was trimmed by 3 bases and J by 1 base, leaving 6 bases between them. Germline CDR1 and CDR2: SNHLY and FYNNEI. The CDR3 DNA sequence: TGTGCCAGCAGTGACTTCCCGAACACTGAAGCTTTCTTT. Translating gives CASSDFPNTEAFF.

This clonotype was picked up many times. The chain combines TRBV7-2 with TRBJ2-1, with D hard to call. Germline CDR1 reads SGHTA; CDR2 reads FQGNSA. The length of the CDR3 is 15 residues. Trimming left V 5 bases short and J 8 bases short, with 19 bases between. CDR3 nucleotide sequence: TGTGCCAGCAGCCCAAGCCGACACTTGGCCCATGAGCAGTTCTTC. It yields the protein CASSPSRHLAHEQFF.

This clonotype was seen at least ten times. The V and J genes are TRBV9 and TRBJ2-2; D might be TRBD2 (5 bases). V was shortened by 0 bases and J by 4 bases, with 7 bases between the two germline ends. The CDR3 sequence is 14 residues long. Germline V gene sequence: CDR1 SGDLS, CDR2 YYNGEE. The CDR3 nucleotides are TGTGCCAGCAGCGTAGGGAGGACCACCGGGGAGCTGTTTTTT. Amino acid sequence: CASSVGRTTGELFF.

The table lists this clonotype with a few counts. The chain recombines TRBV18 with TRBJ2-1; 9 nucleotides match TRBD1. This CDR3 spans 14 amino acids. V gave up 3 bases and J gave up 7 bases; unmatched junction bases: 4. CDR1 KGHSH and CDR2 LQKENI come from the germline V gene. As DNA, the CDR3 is TGTGCCAGCTCACCTGGGACAGGGATGAATGAGCAGTTCTTC. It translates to CASSPGTGMNEQFF.